This passage covers 14 T cell receptor beta chains from one sample sequenced in a study of resident and recirculating memory T cells in vitiligo. Assay used: immunoSEQ multiplex PCR; TCRdb lists only in-frame clones, some missing. The profile covers 75,000 to 85,000 clones, with just over 90% appearing a single time and approximately 4.7% taken by the ten largest. The sample was blood. Receptors were obtained from a male donor with vitiligo.

The J gene is TRBJ1-5, the V gene TRBV28; 8 nucleotides line up with TRBD1. The CDR3 loop spans 14 amino acids. V was clipped by 6 bases and J by 0 bases; unmatched bases: 1. Per germline, CDR1 MDHEN and CDR2 SYDVKM. The CDR3 nucleotides read TGTGCCAGCAGACAGGGGGGTAGCAATCAGCCCCAGCATTTT. This translates into CASRQGGSNQPQHF.

J is TRBJ2-7 and V is TRBV5-1, with D tentatively TRBD1 (6 bases). Germline V gene sequence: CDR1 SGHRS, CDR2 YFSETQ. The CDR3 runs to 16 residues. V lost 3 bases to trimming and J lost 3 bases, with 19 bases between them. CDR3 nucleotide sequence: TGCGCCAGCAGCTCCTCACAACCGGGACAATTCTACGAGCAGTACTTC. Protein product: CASSSSQPGQFYEQYF.

The chain has TRBV28 and TRBJ2-5; 10 bases agree with TRBD1. This CDR3 is 16 amino acids long. The V and J ends lost 7 bases and 0 bases, in that order; junction bases with no gene match: 8. Germline V gives CDR1 MDHEN, CDR2 SYDVKM. CDR3 amino acids: CASIPAGTGDQETQYF. The CDR3, as DNA: TGTGCCAGCATCCCCGCTGGGACAGGGGACCAAGAGACCCAGTACTTC.

The V and J genes are TRBV5-6 and TRBJ1-1; the match to TRBD1 covers 8 bases. The germline CDR1 and CDR2 sequences are SGHDT and YYEEEE. Germline trimming cut 3 bases from V and 2 bases from J; bases unmatched to any gene: 9. CDR3 size: 16 residues. In DNA form, the CDR3 reads TGTGCCAGCAGCTGGGGCCTTACAGGGGGTAACACTGAAGCTTTCTTT. Amino acid sequence: CASSWGLTGGNTEAFF.

The rearrangement joins TRBV5-1 to TRBJ2-3; maybe TRBD2 (6 bases). Germline loops: CDR1 SGHRS, CDR2 YFSETQ. The CDR3 is 14 residues long. Trimming removed 4 bases from V and 3 bases from J, with 12 bases in between. CDR3 DNA sequence: TGCGCCAGCAGCCTAAGCGGGCAAACAGATACGCAGTATTTT. Translated, it gives CASSLSGQTDTQYF.

J is TRBJ2-3 and V is TRBV18, with 8 nucleotides matching TRBD2. The CDR3 length is 17 residues. Germline V gene sequence: CDR1 KGHSH, CDR2 LQKENI. V trimming: 1 base; J trimming: 4 bases; junction bases outside the gene matches: 10. The CDR3 region has the DNA TGTGCCAGCTCACCACGGCCGGGACTAGAGGCGGCAGATACGCAGTATTTT. Protein: CASSPRPGLEAADTQYF. The complete variable domain, with remaining parts taken from reference TRBV18 and TRBJ2-3, reads NAGVMQNPRHLVRRRGQEARLRCSPMKGHSHVYWYRQLPEEGLKFMVYLQKENIIDESGMPKERFSAEFPKEGPSILRIQQVVRGDSAAYFCASSPRPGLEAADTQYFGPGTRLTVL.

The J gene is TRBJ2-1, the V gene TRBV11-2; 10 nucleotides agree with TRBD1. The CDR3 runs to 18 residues. Unmatched junction bases numbered 11, after V lost 1 base and J lost 5 bases. Germline values: CDR1 SGHAT, CDR2 FQNNGV. In DNA form, the CDR3 reads TGTGCCAGCAGCTTAGGGAGGTGGCGGGACAGGGGTGACAATGAGCAGTTCTTC. It translates to CASSLGRWRDRGDNEQFF.

The rearrangement uses TRBV6-6 and TRBJ1-4; 9 positions agree with TRBD1. CDR3 size: 15 residues. Losses at the gene ends were 5 bases for V and 7 bases for J; bases not matched to a gene: 8. Per the germline V gene, CDR1 is MNHNY and CDR2 is SVGAGI (reference sequence). Here the CDR3 reads CASSLATGGGEKLFF. CDR3 coding DNA: TGTGCCAGCAGTCTTGCGACAGGGGGAGGTGAAAAACTGTTTTTT.

This chain uses TRBV27 with TRBJ2-1; a weak D match, TRBD2 (5 bases). V lost 1 base, J lost 6 bases, and 7 bases lay in between. The CDR3 loop spans 13 amino acids. The germline CDR1 and CDR2 sequences are MNHEY and SMNVEV (reference sequence). CDR3 loop: CASSLLEGNEQFF. The CDR3 region has the DNA TGTGCCAGCAGTTTATTAGAGGGCAATGAGCAGTTCTTC.

The rearrangement links TRBV5-1 to TRBJ2-5, with D maybe TRBD1 (6 bases). Germline V gene lookup returns CDR1 SGHRS and CDR2 YFSETQ. Trimming took 3 bases from V and 5 from J, leaving 14 bases between them. This CDR3 region has 14 residues. The CDR3 coding sequence is TGCGCCAGCAGCTCGGGACACTTAGGGGAGACCCAGTACTTC. It yields the protein CASSSGHLGETQYF.

V is TRBV27 and J is TRBJ2-7; the match to TRBD1 covers 7 bases. The CDR3 totals 19 residues. CDR1 is MNHEY and CDR2 is SMNVEV in the germline V gene (reference sequence). Trimming cost V 6 bases and J 2 bases; bases outside gene matches: 22. The CDR3 DNA reads TGTGCCAGCAGCCCCTACAGGGGAACCCAATTGAATCCACCCTACGAGCAGTACTTC. Amino acids: CASSPYRGTQLNPPYEQYF.

The chain uses TRBV27 and TRBJ2-2; 7 bases map to TRBD2. This CDR3 region has 17 residues. Per the germline V gene, CDR1 is MNHEY and CDR2 is SMNVEV (reference sequence). Unmatched junction bases numbered 17, after V lost 5 bases and J lost 8 bases. The chain's CDR3 is CASSPSRRAGVAGELFF. The CDR3 nucleotides read TGTGCCAGCAGTCCCTCGAGGAGGGCGGGGGTAGCTGGGGAGCTGTTTTTT.

This sequence joins TRBV5-5 and TRBJ2-2, with TRBD2 matching over 12 bases. V lost 4 bases, J lost 6 bases, and 7 bases stayed unmatched. The CDR3 spans 16 residues. The germline V gene has CDR1 SGHKS and CDR2 YYEKEE (reference sequence). The CDR3 is CASSTGLAGRAGELFF. CDR3 nucleotide sequence: TGTGCCAGCAGCACAGGACTAGCGGGAAGGGCCGGGGAGCTGTTTTTT.

The gene calls are TRBV5-6 and TRBJ2-5; 8 bases map to TRBD1. This CDR3 region has 15 residues. Germline assignment: CDR1 SGHDT and CDR2 YYEEEE. The V gene end was trimmed by 2 bases and the J gene end by 11 bases; junction bases not matched to a gene: 14. The CDR3 reads CASSLIWQGAGEQYF. CDR3 DNA: TGTGCCAGCAGCTTAATATGGCAGGGGGCTGGGGAGCAGTACTTC.